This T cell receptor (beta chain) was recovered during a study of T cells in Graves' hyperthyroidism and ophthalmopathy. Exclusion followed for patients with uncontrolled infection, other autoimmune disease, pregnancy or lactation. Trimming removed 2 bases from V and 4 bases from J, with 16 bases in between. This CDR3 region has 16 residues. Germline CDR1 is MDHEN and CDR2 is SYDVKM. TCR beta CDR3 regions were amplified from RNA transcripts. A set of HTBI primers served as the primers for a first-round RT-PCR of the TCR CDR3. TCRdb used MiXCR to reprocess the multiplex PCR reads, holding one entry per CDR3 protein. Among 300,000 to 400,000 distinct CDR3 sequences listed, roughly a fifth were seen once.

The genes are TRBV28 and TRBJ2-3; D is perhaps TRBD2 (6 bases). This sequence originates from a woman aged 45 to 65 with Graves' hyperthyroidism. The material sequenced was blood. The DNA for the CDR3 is TGTGCCAGCAGTTTAACCGGGAGAGGGCAAGCAGATACGCAGTATTTT. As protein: CASSLTGRGQADTQYF.